This T cell receptor beta chain was sequenced in a study of T cells in Graves' hyperthyroidism and ophthalmopathy. Newly diagnosed hyperthyroidism, duration under 2 months, in patients aged 18 to 65. Germline assignment: CDR1 SGHDT and CDR2 YYEEEE. With 1 base removed from V and 1 base from J, the gap between germline ends came to 10 bases. The CDR3 has 15 residues. The TCR beta CDR3 regions underwent amplification using RNA transcripts as the source. The TCR CDR3 first-round RT-PCR relied on the HTBI primer set. Using its own MiXCR run on the multiplex PCR reads, TCRdb lists one record per CDR3 protein. The data show roughly 300,000 distinct CDR3 sequences, with roughly 21% seen just once and roughly 52% held by the top ten. This clonotype was detected many times.

This clonotype originated in a woman aged 50 to 60 with Graves' hyperthyroidism. The chain is built from TRBV5-6 and TRBJ2-3, with unresolved D. The sample comprised blood. As DNA, the CDR3 is TGTGCCAGCAGCTTGACGGCAGGCCGCACAGATACGCAGTATTTT. Translating gives CASSLTAGRTDTQYF.